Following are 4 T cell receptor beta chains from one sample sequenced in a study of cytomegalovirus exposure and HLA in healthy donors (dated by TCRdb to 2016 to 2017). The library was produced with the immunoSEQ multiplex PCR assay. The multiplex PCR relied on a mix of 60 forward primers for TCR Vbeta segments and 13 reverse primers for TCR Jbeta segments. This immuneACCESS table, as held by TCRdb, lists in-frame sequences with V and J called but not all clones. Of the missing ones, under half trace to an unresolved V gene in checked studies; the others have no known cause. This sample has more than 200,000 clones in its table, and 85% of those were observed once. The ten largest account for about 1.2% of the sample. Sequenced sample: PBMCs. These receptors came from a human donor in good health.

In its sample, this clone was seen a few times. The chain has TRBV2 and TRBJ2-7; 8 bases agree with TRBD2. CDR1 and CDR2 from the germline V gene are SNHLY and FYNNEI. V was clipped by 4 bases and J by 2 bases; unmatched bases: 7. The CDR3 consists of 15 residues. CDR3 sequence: CASSVTSGRAYEQYF. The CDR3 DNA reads TGTGCCAGCAGTGTTACCAGCGGGAGAGCCTACGAGCAGTACTTC. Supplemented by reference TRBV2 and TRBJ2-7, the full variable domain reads EPEVTQTPSHQVTQMGQEVILRCVPISNHLYFYWYRQILGQKVEFLVSFYNNEISEKSEIFDDQFSVERPDGSNFTLKIRSTKLEDSAMYFCASSVTSGRAYEQYFGPGTRLTVT.

The CDR3 sequence: CASSGGQGGGNEQYF. The CDR3, as DNA: TGTGCCAGCAGTGGCGGGCAGGGAGGAGGGAACGAGCAGTACTTC. The V gene is TRBV2, the J gene TRBJ2-7, with D perhaps TRBD2 (6 bases). V was cut by 4 bases and J by 5 bases, with 18 bases left in between. The CDR3 loop spans 15 amino acids. The germline V gene has CDR1 SNHLY and CDR2 FYNNEI.

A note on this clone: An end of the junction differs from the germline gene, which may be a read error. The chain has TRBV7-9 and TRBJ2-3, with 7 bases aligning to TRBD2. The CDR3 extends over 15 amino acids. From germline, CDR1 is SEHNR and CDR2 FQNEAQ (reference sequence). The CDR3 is CSSSQTGTKTDTQYF. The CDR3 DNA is TGTTCCAGCAGCCAGACCGGGACTAAGACAGATACGCAGTATTTT.

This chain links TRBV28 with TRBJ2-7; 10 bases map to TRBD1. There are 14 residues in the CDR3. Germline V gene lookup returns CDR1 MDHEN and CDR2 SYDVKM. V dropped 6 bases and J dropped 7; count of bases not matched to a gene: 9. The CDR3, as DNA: TGTGCCAGCAGCTCCGGGACAGGGGTCCGGGAGCAGTACTTC. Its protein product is CASSSGTGVREQYF.